The 18 T cell receptor beta chains below were found in one sample sequenced in a study of T cells in Graves' hyperthyroidism and ophthalmopathy. TCR beta CDR3 region amplification was performed from RNA transcripts. The HTBI primer set served for first-round RT-PCR of the TCR CDR3. TCRdb ran MiXCR on the multiplex PCR reads and lists one entry per CDR3 protein. Here the sample spans over 650,000 distinct CDR3 sequences, 45% being singletons. The sample taken for sequencing was peripheral blood or thyroid tissue (not recorded which). The receptors come from an adult man with Graves' disease, either hyperthyroidism or ophthalmopathy (not recorded which).

This clonotype was picked up many times. The chain couples TRBV2 to TRBJ1-2; D gene unclear. The CDR3 is 11 amino acids. Germline lookup yields CDR1 SNHLY and CDR2 FYNNEI. Trimming took off 7 bases at V and 8 bases at J, with 11 bases between the two ends. Here the CDR3 reads CASKAGVGYTF. DNA of the CDR3: TGTGCCAGCAAGGCCGGGGTAGGCTACACCTTC.

This chain joins TRBV9 and TRBJ1-6; a possible D gene is TRBD1 (5 bases). Germline CDR1 is SGDLS and CDR2 is YYNGEE. V was clipped by 0 bases and J by 10 bases, with 11 bases between them. This CDR3 is 14 amino acids long. The CDR3 reads CASSVVGTTSPLHF. The CDR3 DNA follows: TGTGCCAGCAGCGTAGTAGGGACTACCTCACCCCTCCACTTT.

This clonotype has just a few counts. The chain uses TRBV20-1 and TRBJ1-2; possible D gene TRBD1, 6 bases. The length of the CDR3 is 17 residues. Per germline, CDR1 DFQATT and CDR2 SNEGSKA (reference sequence). V was cut by 0 bases and J by 4 bases, with 21 bases left in between. The DNA for the CDR3 is TGCAGTGCTAGAGACCAGACAGGCAGCCGGTGGGGCTATGGCTACACCTTC. Translated, it gives CSARDQTGSRWGYGYTF.

Comment on this clonotype: Since a much larger clone is just one base distant, this may be a read error. The rearrangement joins TRBV6-1 to TRBJ1-1; tentatively, D is TRBD1 (6 bases). Germline lookup yields CDR1 MNHNS and CDR2 SASEGT. The CDR3 length is 13 residues. V was trimmed by 6 bases and J by 1 base, leaving 9 bases between them. CDR3 nucleotides: TGTGCCAGCAGGCCGGGACAGAACACTGAAGCTTTCTTT. It specifies CASRPGQNTEAFF.

This clonotype occurred many times. The chain joins TRBV6-1 to TRBJ2-7; 8 bases match TRBD2. This CDR3 is 12 amino acids long. The V gene's germline CDR1 is MNHNS and CDR2 SASEGT. V was pared by 7 bases and J by 4 bases, with 3 bases of the junction left unmatched. CDR3 loop: CASIGLAYEQYF. The CDR3 nucleotides read TGTGCCAGCATTGGACTAGCATACGAGCAGTACTTC.

This clonotype was observed at least ten times. This rearrangement joins TRBV2 to TRBJ1-4; no clear D gene. With 6 bases removed from V and 8 bases from J, the gap between germline ends came to 10 bases. The CDR3 sequence is 12 residues long. The V gene's germline CDR1 is SNHLY and CDR2 FYNNEI. CDR3 region: CASRSEEEKLFF. Written as DNA, the CDR3 is TGTGCCAGCAGATCTGAGGAGGAAAAACTGTTTTTT.

This sequence joins TRBV9 and TRBJ2-2, with a tentative D call TRBD1 (7 bases). Germline V gene lookup returns CDR1 SGDLS and CDR2 YYNGEE. V lost 0 bases to trimming and J lost 7 bases, with 13 bases between them. The CDR3 is 15 residues long. In DNA form, the CDR3 reads TGTGCCAGCAGCGTAGCGACAGGGAGGAGCGGGGAGCTGTTTTTT. Translating it yields CASSVATGRSGELFF.

V usage is TRBV29-1 and J usage is TRBJ2-2, with D hard to call. Germline CDR1 is SQVTM and CDR2 is ANQGSEA. The CDR3 runs to 14 residues. Trimming removed 5 bases from V and 0 bases from J, with 10 bases in between. The CDR3 region is CSVTGVANTGELFF. In DNA, the CDR3 is TGCAGCGTTACCGGCGTCGCGAACACCGGGGAGCTGTTTTTT.

Of note for this clonotype: This may stem from a read error, because a much larger clone lies one nucleotide away. V gene TRBV24-1 combines with J gene TRBJ2-5; D gene uncertain. Trimming took 7 bases from V and 4 from J, leaving 15 bases between them. In germline, CDR1 is KGHDR, CDR2 SFDVKD. The CDR3 contains 14 residues. CDR3 nucleotide sequence: TGTGCCACCAGCCAAGACGGGTATGGAGAGACCCAGTACTTC. Translation gives CATSQDGYGETQYF.

The rearrangement joins TRBV25-1 to TRBJ2-1; TRBD1 aligns across 8 bases. The junction had 4 bases not matched to a gene; V was cut back by 6 bases and J by 3 bases. CDR1 MGHDK and CDR2 SYGVNS come from the germline V gene. CDR3 length equals 14 residues. The CDR3 reads CASSLTGVYNEQFF. CDR3 nucleotide sequence: TGTGCCAGCAGCTTGACAGGGGTCTACAATGAGCAGTTCTTC.

The rearrangement links TRBV12-3 or TRBV12-4 to TRBJ1-6; D unclear. The CDR3 is 16 residues long. V lost 7 bases and J 3 bases, leaving 16 bases between the germline ends. The DNA of the CDR3 is TGTGCCAGCAAGGGCAGTAACTATGGCTATAATTCACCCCTCCACTTT. This encodes CASKGSNYGYNSPLHF.

Worth noting for this clonotype: A clone one base away is much larger, so this may be a read error. This rearrangement joins TRBV7-4 to TRBJ1-6, with a possible D match to TRBD1 (6 bases). The better agreement between TRBJ1-2 and the DNA end casts doubt on the J call. The CDR3 sequence is 16 residues long. In germline, CDR1 is SGHVT, CDR2 SQSDAQ. CDR3 residues: CASSLARGRATNSYTF. The CDR3 nucleotides read TGTGCCAGCAGCTTAGCCAGGGGTCGTGCGACGAATAGCTACACCTTC.

This clonotype appeared a few times. The chain recombines TRBV6-6 with TRBJ1-1; possible D gene TRBD1, 5 bases. The CDR3 extends over 10 amino acids. With 8 bases removed from V and 7 bases from J, the gap between germline ends came to 8 bases. The germline CDR1 and CDR2 sequences are MNHNY and SVGAGI (reference sequence). CDR3 protein: CASVDSEAFF. DNA for the CDR3: TGTGCCAGCGTAGACAGTGAAGCTTTCTTT.

This rearrangement joins TRBV9 to TRBJ2-7; D possibly uses TRBD1 or TRBD2 (5 bases each). This CDR3 has 15 amino acids. V lost 4 bases, J lost 5 bases, and 19 bases lay in between. The germline V gene encodes CDR1 SGDLS and CDR2 YYNGEE. The CDR3 loop reads CASSQPGTPGDEQYF. In DNA, the CDR3 is TGTGCCAGCAGCCAACCCGGGACCCCCGGCGACGAGCAGTACTTC. Based on the CDR3 plus reference TRBV9 and TRBJ2-7, the full variable domain is DSGVTQTPKHLITATGQRVTLRCSPRSGDLSVYWYQQSLDQGLQFLIQYYNGEERAKGNILERFSAQQFPDLHSELNLSSLELGDSALYFCASSQPGTPGDEQYFGPGTRLTVT.

On this clonotype itself: It may be a read error: a sequence one base away is much more abundant. Likely a read error: the CDR3 ends without its conserved phenylalanine or tryptophan. The rearrangement links TRBV24-1 to TRBJ2-5; 8 nucleotides agree with TRBD1. This CDR3 comprises 14 residues. Germline values: CDR1 KGHDR, CDR2 SFDVKD. V gave up 4 bases and J gave up 4 bases; unmatched junction bases: 4. CDR3 region: CATSEFGQGETQYS. Written as DNA, the CDR3 is TGTGCCACCAGTGAATTCGGACAGGGAGAGACCCAGTACTCC.

This clonotype was seen a handful of times. The chain recombines TRBV20-1 with TRBJ1-2; the D gene is possibly TRBD1 (5 bases). Germline V CDR1 and CDR2: DFQATT, SNEGSKA (reference sequence). The CDR3 is made up of 12 amino acids. Trimming took off 3 bases at V and 8 bases at J, with 13 bases between the two ends. The CDR3 sequence is CSASRGAGGYTF. As DNA, the CDR3 is TGCAGTGCTAGTAGGGGCGCGGGCGGCTACACCTTC.

As for this clonotype: This may stem from a read error, because a much larger clone lies one nucleotide away. The gene calls are TRBV7-2 and TRBJ2-5, with 10 bases lining up with TRBD2. From germline, CDR1 is SGHTA and CDR2 FQGNSA. This CDR3 has 15 amino acids. In nucleotides, the CDR3 is TGTGCCAGCAGCCTCGCCGGGACTAGCGTAGAGACCCGGTACTTC. This encodes CASSLAGTSVETRYF.

The rearrangement uses TRBV10-3 and TRBJ2-7; 7 bases line up with TRBD2. CDR1 and CDR2 from the germline V gene are ENHRY and SYGVKD. There are 15 residues in the CDR3. With V trimmed by 4 bases and J by 0 bases, 6 bases remained unmatched. The CDR3 nucleotides are TGTGCCATCAGTGCTACTAGCGCCCACTCCTACGAGCAGTACTTC. It specifies CAISATSAHSYEQYF.